The clone carrying this TCR beta chain appeared once. As yet, its antigen is unknown. This sample stems from a study of T cell responses to AZD1222 COVID-19 vaccine. The study's findings and limits: Close to half of spike-specific TCRs reportedly recognize unmutated variant regions. Spike-wide vaccine-associated CD4 TCRs dominated at 160-218 and 743-854.

Method: immunoSEQ multiplex PCR; TCRdb's copy keeps in-frame clones and lacks some. The sample holds more than 45,000 clones, roughly 83% seen once. This receptor was obtained from an adult in good health. The material was peripheral blood, obtained on day 0 of AZD1222 vaccination.

The CDR3 spells CASSLGPGTGGRETQYF. CDR3 DNA: TGCGCCAGCAGCTTGGGGCCCGGGACAGGGGGCAGGGAGACCCAGTACTTC. The chain joins TRBV5-1 to TRBJ2-5, with TRBD1 matching over 12 bases. CDR1 SGHRS and CDR2 YFSETQ come from the germline V gene. The CDR3 is 17 amino acids. J lost 5 bases, V lost 0 bases, and 8 bases had no gene match.